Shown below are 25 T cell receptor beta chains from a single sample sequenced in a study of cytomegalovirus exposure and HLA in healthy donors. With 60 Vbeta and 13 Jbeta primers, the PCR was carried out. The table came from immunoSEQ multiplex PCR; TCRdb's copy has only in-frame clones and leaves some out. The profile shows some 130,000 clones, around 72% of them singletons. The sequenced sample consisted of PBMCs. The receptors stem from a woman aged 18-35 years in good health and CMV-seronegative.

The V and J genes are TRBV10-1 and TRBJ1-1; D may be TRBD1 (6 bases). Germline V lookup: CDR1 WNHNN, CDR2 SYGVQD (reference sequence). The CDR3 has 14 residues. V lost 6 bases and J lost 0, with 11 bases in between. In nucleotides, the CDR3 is TGCGCCAGCAGGGAAGGACAGCTGAACACTGAAGCTTTCTTT. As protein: CASREGQLNTEAFF.

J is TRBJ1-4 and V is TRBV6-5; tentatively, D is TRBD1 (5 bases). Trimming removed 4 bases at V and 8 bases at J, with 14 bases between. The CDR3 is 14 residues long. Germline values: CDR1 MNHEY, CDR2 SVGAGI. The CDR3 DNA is TGTGCCAGCAGTTCCCAAGGGGTGGGGGAAAAACTGTTTTTT. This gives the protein CASSSQGVGEKLFF.

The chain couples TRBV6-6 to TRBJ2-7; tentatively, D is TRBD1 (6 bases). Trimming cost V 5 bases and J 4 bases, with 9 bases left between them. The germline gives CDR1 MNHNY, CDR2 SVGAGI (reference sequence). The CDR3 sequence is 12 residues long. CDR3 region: CASSPQGYEQYF. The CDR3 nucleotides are TGTGCCAGCAGTCCACAGGGTTACGAGCAGTACTTC.

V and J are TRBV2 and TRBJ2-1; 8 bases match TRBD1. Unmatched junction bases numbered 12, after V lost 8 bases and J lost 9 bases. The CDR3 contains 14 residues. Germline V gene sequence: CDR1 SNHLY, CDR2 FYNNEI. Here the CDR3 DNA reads TGTGCCAGCCAGGACAGGGACCTCTCGGGTGAGCAGTTCTTC. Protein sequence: CASQDRDLSGEQFF.

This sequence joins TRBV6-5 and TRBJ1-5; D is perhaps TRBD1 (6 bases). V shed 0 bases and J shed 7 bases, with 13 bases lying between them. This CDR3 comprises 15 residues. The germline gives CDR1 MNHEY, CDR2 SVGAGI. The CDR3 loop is CASSYSYRVGQPQHF. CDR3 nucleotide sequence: TGTGCCAGCAGTTACTCCTACAGGGTTGGGCAGCCCCAGCATTTT.

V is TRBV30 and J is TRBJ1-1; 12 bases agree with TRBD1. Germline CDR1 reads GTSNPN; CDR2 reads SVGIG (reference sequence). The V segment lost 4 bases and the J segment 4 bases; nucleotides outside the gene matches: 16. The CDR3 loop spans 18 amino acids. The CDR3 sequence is CAWKKGPGTGGFGTEAFF. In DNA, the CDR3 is TGTGCCTGGAAGAAGGGGCCAGGGACAGGGGGCTTTGGCACTGAAGCTTTCTTT.

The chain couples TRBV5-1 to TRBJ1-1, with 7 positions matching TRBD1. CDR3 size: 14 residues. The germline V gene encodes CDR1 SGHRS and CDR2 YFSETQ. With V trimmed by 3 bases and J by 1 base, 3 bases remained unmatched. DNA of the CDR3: TGCGCCAGCAGCTCGGGACAGAGGAACACTGAAGCTTTCTTT. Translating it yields CASSSGQRNTEAFF.

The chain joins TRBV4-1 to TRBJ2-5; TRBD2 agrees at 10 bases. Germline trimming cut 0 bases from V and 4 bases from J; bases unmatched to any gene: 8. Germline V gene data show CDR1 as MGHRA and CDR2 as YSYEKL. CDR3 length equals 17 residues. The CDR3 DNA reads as TGCGCCAGCAGCCAAGATCAAGCGGGAGGGCCTAGAGAGACCCAGTACTTC. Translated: CASSQDQAGGPRETQYF.

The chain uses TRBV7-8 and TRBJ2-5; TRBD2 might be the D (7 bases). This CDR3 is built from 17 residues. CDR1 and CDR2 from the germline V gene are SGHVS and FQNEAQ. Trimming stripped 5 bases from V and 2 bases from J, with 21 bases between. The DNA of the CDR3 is TGTGCCAGCAGCCGGGCCCGCCGGGGGGCCTCGCAAGAGACCCAGTACTTC. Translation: CASSRARRGASQETQYF. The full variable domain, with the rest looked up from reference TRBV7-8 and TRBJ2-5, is GAGVSQSPRYKVAKRGQDVALRCDPISGHVSLFWYQQALGQGPEFLTYFQNEAQLDKSGLPSDRFFAERPEGSVSTLKIQRTQQEDSAVYLCASSRARRGASQETQYFGPGTRLLVL.

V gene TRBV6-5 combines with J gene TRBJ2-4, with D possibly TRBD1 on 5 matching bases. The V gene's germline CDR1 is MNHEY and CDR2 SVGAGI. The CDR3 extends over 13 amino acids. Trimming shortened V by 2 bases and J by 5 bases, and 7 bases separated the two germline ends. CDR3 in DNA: TGTGCCAGCAGTTACGGGGCGGAAAACATTCAGTACTTC. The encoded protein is CASSYGAENIQYF.

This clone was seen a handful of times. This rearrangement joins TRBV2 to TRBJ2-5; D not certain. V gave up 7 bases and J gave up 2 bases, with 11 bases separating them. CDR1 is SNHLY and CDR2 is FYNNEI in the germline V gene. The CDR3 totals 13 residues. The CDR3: CASTESRQETQYF. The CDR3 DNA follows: TGTGCCAGCACCGAGAGCAGGCAAGAGACCCAGTACTTC. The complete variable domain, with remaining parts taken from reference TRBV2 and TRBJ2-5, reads EPEVTQTPSHQVTQMGQEVILRCVPISNHLYFYWYRQILGQKVEFLVSFYNNEISEKSEIFDDQFSVERPDGSNFTLKIRSTKLEDSAMYFCASTESRQETQYFGPGTRLLVL.

CDR3 bases: TGTGCCAGCAGCCCGCGGGAGGGCCCTCGCAATGAGCAGTTCTTC. Amino acid sequence: CASSPREGPRNEQFF. The chain uses TRBV5-6 and TRBJ2-1; TRBD2 matches 9 bases. Per germline, CDR1 SGHDT and CDR2 YYEEEE. V dropped 4 bases and J dropped 6; count of bases not matched to a gene: 8. The CDR3 has 15 residues.

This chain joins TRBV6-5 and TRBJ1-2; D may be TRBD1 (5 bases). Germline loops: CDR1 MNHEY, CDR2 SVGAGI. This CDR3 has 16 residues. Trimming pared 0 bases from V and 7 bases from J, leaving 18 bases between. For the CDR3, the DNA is TGTGCCAGCAGTTACTCGCAACAGGTTGGAATACGTGGCTACACCTTC. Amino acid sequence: CASSYSQQVGIRGYTF.

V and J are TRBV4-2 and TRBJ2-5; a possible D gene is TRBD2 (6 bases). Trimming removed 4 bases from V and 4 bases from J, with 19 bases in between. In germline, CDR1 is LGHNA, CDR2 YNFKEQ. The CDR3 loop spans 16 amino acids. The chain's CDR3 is CASSPERPGAGETQYF. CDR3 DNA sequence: TGTGCCAGCAGCCCAGAGAGACCGGGAGCTGGAGAGACCCAGTACTTC.

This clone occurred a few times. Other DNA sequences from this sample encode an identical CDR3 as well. The CDR3 here is CASSLGGNTGELFF. The CDR3 DNA sequence: TGTGCCAGCAGCTTAGGAGGTAACACCGGGGAGCTGTTTTTT. The chain employs TRBV7-9 and TRBJ2-2; D is ambiguous. The germline V gene encodes CDR1 SEHNR and CDR2 FQNEAQ (reference sequence). Trimming shortened V by 1 base and J by 2 bases, and 5 bases separated the two germline ends. CDR3 size: 14 residues. The complete variable domain, with remaining parts taken from reference TRBV7-9 and TRBJ2-2, reads DTGVSQNPRHKITKRGQNVTFRCDPISEHNRLYWYRQTLGQGPEFLTYFQNEAQLEKSRLLSDRFSAERPKGSFSTLEIQRTEQGDSAMYLCASSLGGNTGELFFGEGSRLTVL.

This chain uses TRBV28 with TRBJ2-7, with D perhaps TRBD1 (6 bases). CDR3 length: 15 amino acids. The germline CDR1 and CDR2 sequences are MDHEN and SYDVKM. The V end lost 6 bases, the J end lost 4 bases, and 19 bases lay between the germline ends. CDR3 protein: CASRVGQGSFYEQYF. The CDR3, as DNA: TGTGCCAGCAGGGTAGGGCAGGGGTCATTTTACGAGCAGTACTTC. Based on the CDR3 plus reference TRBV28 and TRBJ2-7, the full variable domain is DVKVTQSSRYLVKRTGEKVFLECVQDMDHENMFWYRQDPGLGLRLIYFSYDVKMKEKGDIPEGYSVSREKKERFSLILESASTNQTSMYLCASRVGQGSFYEQYFGPGTRLTVT.

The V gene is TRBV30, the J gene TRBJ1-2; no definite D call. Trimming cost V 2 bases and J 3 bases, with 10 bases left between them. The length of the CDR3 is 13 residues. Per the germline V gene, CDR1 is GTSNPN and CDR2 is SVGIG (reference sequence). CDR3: CAWSTGRDYGYTF. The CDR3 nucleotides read TGTGCCTGGAGTACGGGTCGAGACTATGGCTACACCTTC.

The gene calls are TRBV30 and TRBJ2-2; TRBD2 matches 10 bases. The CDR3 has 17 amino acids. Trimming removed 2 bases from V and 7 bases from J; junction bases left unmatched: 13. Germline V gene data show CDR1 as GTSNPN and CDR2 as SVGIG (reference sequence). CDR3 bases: TGTGCCTGGAGTCCCGAAAGCGGGAGGGCCAATAGCGGGGAGCTGTTTTTT. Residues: CAWSPESGRANSGELFF.

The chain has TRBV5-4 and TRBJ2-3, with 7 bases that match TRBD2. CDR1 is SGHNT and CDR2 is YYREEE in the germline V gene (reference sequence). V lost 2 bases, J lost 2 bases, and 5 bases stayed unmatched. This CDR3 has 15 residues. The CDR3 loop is CASSLRGRDTDTQYF. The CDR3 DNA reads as TGTGCCAGCAGCTTAAGAGGGAGGGACACAGATACGCAGTATTTT.

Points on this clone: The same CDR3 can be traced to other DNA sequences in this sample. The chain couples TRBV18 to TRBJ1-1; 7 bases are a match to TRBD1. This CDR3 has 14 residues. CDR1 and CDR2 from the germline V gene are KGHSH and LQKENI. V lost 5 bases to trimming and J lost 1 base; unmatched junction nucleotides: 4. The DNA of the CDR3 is TGTGCCAGCTCAGCTAGGACAGGGAACACTGAAGCTTTCTTT. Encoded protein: CASSARTGNTEAFF.

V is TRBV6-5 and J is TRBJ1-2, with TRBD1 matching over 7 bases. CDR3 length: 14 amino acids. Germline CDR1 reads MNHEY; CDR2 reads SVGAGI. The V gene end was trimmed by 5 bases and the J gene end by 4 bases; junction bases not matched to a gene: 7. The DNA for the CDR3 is TGTGCCAGCAGTCTAAATGGACAGGTCTATGGCTACACCTTC. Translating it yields CASSLNGQVYGYTF.

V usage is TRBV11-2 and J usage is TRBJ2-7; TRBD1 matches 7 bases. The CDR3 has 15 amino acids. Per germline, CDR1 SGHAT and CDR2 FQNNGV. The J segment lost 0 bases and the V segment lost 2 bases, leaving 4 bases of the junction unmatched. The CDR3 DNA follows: TGTGCCAGCAGCTTACGACAGGGTCCCTCCTACGAGCAGTACTTC. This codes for CASSLRQGPSYEQYF.

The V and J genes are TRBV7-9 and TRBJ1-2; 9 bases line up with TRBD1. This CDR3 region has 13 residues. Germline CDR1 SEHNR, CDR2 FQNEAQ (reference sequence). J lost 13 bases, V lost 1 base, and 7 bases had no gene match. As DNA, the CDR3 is TGTGCCAGCAGCTTAGTTGGGACAGGGCTGGGCACCTTC. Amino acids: CASSLVGTGLGTF.

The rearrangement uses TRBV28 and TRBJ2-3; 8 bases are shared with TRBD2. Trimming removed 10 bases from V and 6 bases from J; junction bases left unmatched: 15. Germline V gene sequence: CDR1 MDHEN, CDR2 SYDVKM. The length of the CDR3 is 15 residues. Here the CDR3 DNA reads TGTGCCACCAAAGCCGGGACTAGGCGATCGGATACGCAGTATTTT. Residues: CATKAGTRRSDTQYF.

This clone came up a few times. The CDR3 bases are TGCGCCAGCAGCCGTCAGGCAGGGGGAAGCGGCACTGAAGCTTTCTTT. This translates into CASSRQAGGSGTEAFF. The chain recombines TRBV5-1 with TRBJ1-1, with 7 bases matching TRBD1. With 4 bases clipped from V and 4 bases from J, the junction kept 13 bases outside the gene matches. The CDR3 has 16 residues. CDR1 and CDR2 from the germline V gene are SGHRS and YFSETQ.